The following is a TCR beta chain sequence with its context. The antigen is undetermined. Sequencing used immunoSEQ multiplex PCR; TCRdb keeps in-frame clones, though not all of them. Here the sample spans 150,000 to 200,000 clones, 85% being singletons. The data derive from a study of cytomegalovirus exposure and HLA in healthy donors. Study as a whole: Both the 120 validation repertoires and the approximately 640 first-cohort repertoires used the same platform, as reported by a later analysis. Study results and caveats: According to the study, 150 to 200 TCR beta chains were cytomegalovirus-associated. There were some public TCRs occurring in many donors, but most TCR sequences were rare. CMV antigen specificity was confirmed in vitro for a few CMV-associated chains.

This CDR3 comprises 12 residues. Germline V gives CDR1 MNHEY, CDR2 SVGAGI. Trimming removed 8 bases at V and 4 bases at J, with 8 bases between. This TCR derives from a man aged 18-30 years in good health and CMV-seropositive. The gene calls are TRBV6-5 and TRBJ1-4; unclear D gene. Sequencing used PBMCs. In DNA form, the CDR3 reads TGTGCCAGCGCGGACTTTAATGAAAAACTGTTTTTT. Translated, it gives CASADFNEKLFF.